One sample yielded the 6 T cell receptor beta chains listed below, sequenced in a study of cytomegalovirus exposure and HLA in healthy donors. Both 60 Vbeta primers and 13 Jbeta primers went into the PCR. Method: immunoSEQ multiplex PCR; TCRdb's copy keeps in-frame clones and lacks some. The data hold some 140,000 clones, with roughly 85% observed a single time. Sequencing used PBMCs. These receptors were collected from a woman aged 30 to 39 in good health and CMV-seropositive.

DNA of the CDR3: TGTGCCAGCAAACGGGACAACAGCAATCAGCCCCAGCATTTT. Amino acid sequence: CASKRDNSNQPQHF. The J gene is TRBJ1-5, the V gene TRBV6-5; D might be TRBD1 (6 bases). The V end was cut by 7 bases, the J end by 1 base, with 11 bases between. CDR1 is MNHEY, CDR2 SVGAGI, per germline. This CDR3 comprises 14 residues.

This chain links TRBV9 with TRBJ1-1, with 9 bases fitting TRBD1. V lost 2 bases, J lost 3 bases, and 5 bases stayed unmatched. The CDR3 totals 15 residues. In germline, CDR1 is SGDLS, CDR2 YYNGEE. CDR3: CASSVSGTGYTEAFF. CDR3 nucleotides: TGTGCCAGCAGCGTTTCCGGGACAGGGTACACTGAAGCTTTCTTT.

The sample holds one count of this clone. CDR3 protein: CSVGRGTAGNYGYTF. In nucleotides, the CDR3 is TGCAGCGTTGGGCGAGGGACCGCGGGGAACTATGGCTACACCTTC. The chain combines TRBV29-1 with TRBJ1-2; possibly TRBD1 for D (5 bases). V was pared by 4 bases and J by 2 bases, with 17 bases between. The CDR3 totals 15 residues. In germline, CDR1 is SQVTM, CDR2 ANQGSEA.

A note on this clone: At the DNA level, this CDR3 is encoded by other sequences in the same sample as well. The J gene is TRBJ2-5, the V gene TRBV30; D unresolved. The CDR3 extends over 11 amino acids. The V and J ends lost 2 bases and 4 bases respectively, with 5 bases between them. CDR1 and CDR2 (germline): GTSNPN, SVGIG (reference sequence). The CDR3 spells CAWSSGETQYF. The CDR3 coding sequence is TGTGCCTGGAGTTCAGGAGAGACCCAGTACTTC. Looking up the rest from reference TRBV30 and TRBJ2-5 gives the full variable domain: SQTIHQWPATLVQPVGSPLSLECTVEGTSNPNLYWYRQAAGRGLQLLFYSVGIGQISSEVPQNLSASRPQDRQFILSSKKLLLSDSGFYLCAWSSGETQYFGPGTRLLVL.

This chain connects TRBV5-8 to TRBJ2-7, with D possibly TRBD2 on 6 matching bases. V was shortened by 4 bases and J by 6 bases, with 14 bases between the two germline ends. The CDR3 extends over 13 amino acids. Germline loops: CDR1 SGHTS, CDR2 YDEGEE. As DNA, the CDR3 is TGTGCCAGCAGCGCGGGACCGTACTTCGAGCAGTACTTC. Its translation: CASSAGPYFEQYF.

The rearrangement uses TRBV2 and TRBJ1-4; perhaps TRBD1 as D (5 bases). The V gene lost 8 bases and the J gene lost 0 bases, with 10 bases spanning the gap. There are 14 residues in the CDR3. Germline CDR1 is SNHLY and CDR2 is FYNNEI. In nucleotides, the CDR3 is TGTGCCAGCCGGAGGGGTTCAACTAATGAAAAACTGTTTTTT. It yields the protein CASRRGSTNEKLFF. The full variable domain, completed using reference TRBV2 and TRBJ1-4, is EPEVTQTPSHQVTQMGQEVILRCVPISNHLYFYWYRQILGQKVEFLVSFYNNEISEKSEIFDDQFSVERPDGSNFTLKIRSTKLEDSAMYFCASRRGSTNEKLFFGSGTQLSVL.